Shown below are 14 T cell receptor beta chains from a single sample sequenced in a study of PD-L1 blockade in urothelial cancer. Time point of the sample: pretreatment peripheral blood. Using immunoSEQ multiplex PCR, the repertoire was profiled, and TCRdb retains in-frame clones only, with some absent. The table records about 50,000 clones, about three quarters of them present only once. The sequenced sample was PBMCs, obtained around atezolizumab (anti-PD-L1) treatment. These TCRs come from a man in his 70s with urothelial cancer.

This rearrangement joins TRBV25-1 to TRBJ2-4, with 11 positions matching TRBD2. Germline CDR1 is MGHDK and CDR2 is SYGVNS. There are 16 residues in the CDR3. J was trimmed by 8 bases and V by 5 bases; bases with no gene match: 11. As DNA, the CDR3 is TGTGCCAGCAGTAGGGGGACTAGCGGTAGCGGAGACATTCAGTACTTC. It is translated as CASSRGTSGSGDIQYF.

Points on this clone: Compared with germline, one end of the junction differs, possibly owing to a read error. The V gene is TRBV7-7, the J gene TRBJ2-5, with 8 bases that match TRBD1. CDR3 length equals 15 residues. Germline lookup yields CDR1 SSHAT and CDR2 FNYEAQ (reference sequence). The DNA of the CDR3 is TGTGCTAGCAGCATGGGGGGACAGGAGCAAGAGACCCAGTACTTC. Translated: CASSMGGQEQETQYF.

The chain joins TRBV18 to TRBJ2-1; TRBD1 agrees at 10 bases. Germline loops: CDR1 KGHSH, CDR2 LQKENI. This CDR3 has 15 residues. Trimming removed 2 bases from V and 8 bases from J; junction bases left unmatched: 6. For the CDR3, the DNA is TGTGCCAGCTCACCAACGACAGGGGGCCTCGATGAGCAGTTCTTC. It codes for CASSPTTGGLDEQFF.

V is TRBV7-8 and J is TRBJ2-1, with 12 bases fitting TRBD2. CDR1 and CDR2 from the germline V gene are SGHVS and FQNEAQ. V shed 4 bases, J shed 4 bases, and the junction held 14 bases outside the gene matches. The CDR3 sequence is 19 residues long. CDR3 protein: CASSSFPRASGGAYNEQFF. The CDR3 region has the DNA TGTGCCAGCAGCTCGTTTCCGAGGGCTAGCGGGGGGGCGTACAATGAGCAGTTCTTC. Full variable domain (remainder filled in from reference TRBV7-8 and TRBJ2-1): GAGVSQSPRYKVAKRGQDVALRCDPISGHVSLFWYQQALGQGPEFLTYFQNEAQLDKSGLPSDRFFAERPEGSVSTLKIQRTQQEDSAVYLCASSSFPRASGGAYNEQFFGPGTRLTVL.

The genes are TRBV30 and TRBJ2-2; 8 positions match TRBD1. The germline gives CDR1 GTSNPN, CDR2 SVGIG (reference sequence). With V trimmed by 0 bases and J by 5 bases, 5 bases remained unmatched. The CDR3 spans 15 residues. The CDR3 coding sequence is TGTGCCTGGAGTGTGTCAGGGGGCGTTACCGGGGAGCTGTTTTTT. Encoded protein: CAWSVSGGVTGELFF.

The V and J genes are TRBV5-1 and TRBJ1-1, with D possibly matching TRBD1 (6 bases). The CDR3 length is 12 residues. The germline V gene has CDR1 SGHRS and CDR2 YFSETQ. With 0 bases removed from V and 11 bases from J, the gap between germline ends came to 11 bases. CDR3 residues: CASSLEGHGAFF. CDR3 DNA sequence: TGCGCCAGCAGCTTGGAGGGACACGGGGCTTTCTTT.

The count of this clone is one. The chain couples TRBV11-3 to TRBJ2-7; 12 bases map to TRBD2. This CDR3 spans 14 amino acids. The germline V gene encodes CDR1 SGHNT and CDR2 YENEEA. The J segment lost 4 bases and the V segment lost 4 bases, leaving 2 bases of the junction unmatched. CDR3 nucleotides: TGTGCCAGCAGCTCGACTAGCGGGAGTTACGAGCAGTACTTC. Its protein is CASSSTSGSYEQYF.

This clone was seen a few times. V is TRBV19 and J is TRBJ1-2, with 12 positions matching TRBD1. This CDR3 contains 14 residues. Per the germline V gene, CDR1 is LNHDA and CDR2 is SQIVND (reference sequence). The J segment lost 5 bases and the V segment lost 7 bases, leaving 5 bases of the junction unmatched. The CDR3 here is CASTRDRGQYGYTF. Here the CDR3 DNA reads TGTGCCAGTACCCGGGACAGGGGGCAATATGGCTACACCTTC.

The rearrangement joins TRBV18 to TRBJ2-2, with D unresolved. Germline V CDR1 and CDR2: KGHSH, LQKENI. The CDR3 runs 16 residues. Trimming stripped 3 bases from V and 0 bases from J, with 11 bases between. Here the CDR3 DNA reads TGTGCCAGCTCACCCTCTACCCTCACGAACACCGGGGAGCTGTTTTTT. Its translation is CASSPSTLTNTGELFF.

The V call is TRBV19, the J call TRBJ1-6; 7 bases fit TRBD1. V lost 5 bases to trimming and J lost 6 bases; unmatched junction nucleotides: 10. CDR3 length equals 16 residues. CDR1 and CDR2 (germline): LNHDA, SQIVND (reference sequence). The CDR3 protein is CASSPKLTGVNSPLHF. The CDR3 coding sequence is TGTGCCAGTAGTCCCAAGCTAACAGGGGTTAATTCACCCCTCCACTTT. Full variable domain (outside the CDR3, taken from reference TRBV19 and TRBJ1-6): DGGITQSPKYLFRKEGQNVTLSCEQNLNHDAMYWYRQDPGQGLRLIYYSQIVNDFQKGDIAEGYSVSREKKESFPLTVTSAQKNPTAFYLCASSPKLTGVNSPLHFGNGTRLTVT.

This chain connects TRBV7-2 to TRBJ2-7; 7 nucleotides line up with TRBD1. V was clipped by 5 bases and J by 2 bases; unmatched bases: 9. CDR1 and CDR2 (germline): SGHTA, FQGNSA. This CDR3 contains 15 residues. In DNA form, the CDR3 reads TGTGCCAGCAGCCTGCCGGGACAGACCGCCTACGAGCAGTACTTC. This codes for CASSLPGQTAYEQYF.

This chain uses TRBV6-5 with TRBJ1-4; maybe TRBD1 (6 bases). The V end lost 6 bases, the J end lost 8 bases, and 7 bases lay between the germline ends. The CDR3 covers 11 residues. Per germline, CDR1 MNHEY and CDR2 SVGAGI. Written as DNA, the CDR3 is TGTGCCAGCAGGAGGGGGGAAAAACTGTTTTTT. Amino acid sequence: CASRRGEKLFF.

This clone occurred a few times. This rearrangement joins TRBV25-1 to TRBJ2-7; D perhaps matches TRBD1 (5 bases). Per the germline V gene, CDR1 is MGHDK and CDR2 is SYGVNS. V was trimmed by 6 bases and J by 2 bases, leaving 8 bases between them. The CDR3 has 12 amino acids. This CDR3 reads CASRQATYEQYF. The CDR3, as DNA: TGTGCCAGCAGACAGGCAACCTACGAGCAGTACTTC.

V and J are TRBV19 and TRBJ2-7; D might be TRBD1 (5 bases). V was clipped by 1 base and J by 3 bases, with 13 bases between them. This CDR3 comprises 15 residues. Germline CDR1 reads LNHDA; CDR2 reads SQIVND (reference sequence). CDR3 protein: CASSIGRGLRYEQYF. The CDR3 region has the DNA TGTGCCAGTAGTATAGGAAGGGGCCTCCGCTACGAGCAGTACTTC.